This T cell receptor beta chain was sequenced for a study of T cell repertoires in cytomegalovirus infection. The overall study: CMV epitopes used comprised recently identified HLA-C-restricted ones and well-studied HLA-B-restricted ones. Public signatures in TCR beta pointed to CMV infection and matching HLA type. General observations from the study: The study identified carriers of CMV plus the relevant HLA from cumulative public TCR beta family frequency. HLA-C-restricted CMV clonotypes gave the most frequent clonotype in two of eight donors.

CDR3 length equals 14 residues. The germline CDR1 and CDR2 sequences are MNHEY and SMNVEV (reference sequence). V lost 3 bases and J 5 bases, leaving 13 bases between the germline ends. Details on this clonotype: Its antigen is as yet unknown.

One entry per CDR3 protein, called by TCRdb with MiXCR from the reads. The table lists approximately 71,000 distinct CDR3 sequences, 20% to 25% of them singletons. This clonotype was obtained from a human donor in good health (CMV status not recorded). Some clones in this sample may be carry-over from other donors' samples. The specimen comprised CD8+ T cells from cultured PBMCs, sampled from culture after CMV antigen stimulation. The chain has TRBV27 and TRBJ1-2, with D possibly matching TRBD1 (5 bases). This chain's CDR3 is CASSFSGTEYGYTF. For the CDR3, the DNA is TGTGCCAGCAGTTTTAGCGGGACGGAATATGGCTACACCTTC.